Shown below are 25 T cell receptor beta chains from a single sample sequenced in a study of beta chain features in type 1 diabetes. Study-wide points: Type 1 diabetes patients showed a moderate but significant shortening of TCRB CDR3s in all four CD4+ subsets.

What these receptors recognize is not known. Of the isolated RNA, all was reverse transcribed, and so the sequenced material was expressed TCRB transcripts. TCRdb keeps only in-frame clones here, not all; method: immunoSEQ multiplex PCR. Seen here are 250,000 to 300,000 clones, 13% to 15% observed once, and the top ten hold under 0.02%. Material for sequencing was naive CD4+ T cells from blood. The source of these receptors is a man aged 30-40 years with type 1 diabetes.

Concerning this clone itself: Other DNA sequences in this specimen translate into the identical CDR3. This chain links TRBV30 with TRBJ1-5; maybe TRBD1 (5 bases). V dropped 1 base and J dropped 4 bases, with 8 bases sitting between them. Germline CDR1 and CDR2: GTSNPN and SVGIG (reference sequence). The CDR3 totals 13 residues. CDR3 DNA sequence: TGTGCCTGGAGTGGGGGGGGTAATCAGCCCCAGCATTTT. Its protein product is CAWSGGGNQPQHF.

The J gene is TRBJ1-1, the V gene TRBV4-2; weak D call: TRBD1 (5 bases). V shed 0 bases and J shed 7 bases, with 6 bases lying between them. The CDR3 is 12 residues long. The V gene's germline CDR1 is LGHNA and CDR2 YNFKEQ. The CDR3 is CASSQDGGEAFF. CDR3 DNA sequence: TGTGCCAGCAGCCAAGACGGGGGTGAAGCTTTCTTT.

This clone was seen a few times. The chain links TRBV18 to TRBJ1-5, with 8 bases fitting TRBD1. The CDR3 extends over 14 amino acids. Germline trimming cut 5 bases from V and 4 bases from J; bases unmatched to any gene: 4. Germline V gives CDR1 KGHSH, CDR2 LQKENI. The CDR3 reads CASSRTGSNQPQHF. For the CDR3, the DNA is TGTGCCAGCTCAAGGACAGGGAGTAATCAGCCCCAGCATTTT.

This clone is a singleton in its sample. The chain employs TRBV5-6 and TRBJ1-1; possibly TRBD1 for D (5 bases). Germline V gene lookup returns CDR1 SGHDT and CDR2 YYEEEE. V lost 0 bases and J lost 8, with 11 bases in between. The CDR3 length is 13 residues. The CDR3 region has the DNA TGTGCCAGCAGCTTGGAGGGGAGGGGAGAAGCTTTCTTT. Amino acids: CASSLEGRGEAFF.

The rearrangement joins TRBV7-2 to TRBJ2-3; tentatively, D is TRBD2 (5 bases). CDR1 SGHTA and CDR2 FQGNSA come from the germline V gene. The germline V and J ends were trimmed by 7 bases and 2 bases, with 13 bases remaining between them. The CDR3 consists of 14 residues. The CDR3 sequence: CASNYGGPTDTQYF. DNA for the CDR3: TGTGCCAGCAACTATGGCGGGCCCACAGATACGCAGTATTTT.

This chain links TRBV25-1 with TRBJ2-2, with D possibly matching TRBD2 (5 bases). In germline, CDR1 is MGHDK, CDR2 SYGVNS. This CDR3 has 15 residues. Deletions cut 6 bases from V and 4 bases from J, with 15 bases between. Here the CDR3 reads CASRPRGSSTGELFF. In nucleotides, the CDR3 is TGTGCCAGCAGACCCCGGGGTTCGAGCACCGGGGAGCTGTTTTTT. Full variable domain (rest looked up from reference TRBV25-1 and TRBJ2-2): EADIYQTPRYLVIGTGKKITLECSQTMGHDKMYWYQQDPGMELHLIHYSYGVNSTEKGDLSSESTVSRIRTEHFPLTLESARPSHTSQYLCASRPRGSSTGELFFGEGSRLTVL.

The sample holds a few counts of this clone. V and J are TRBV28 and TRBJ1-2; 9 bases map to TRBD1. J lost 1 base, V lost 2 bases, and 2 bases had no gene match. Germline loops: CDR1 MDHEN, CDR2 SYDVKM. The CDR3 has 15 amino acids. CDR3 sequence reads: CASSLVTGGNYGYTF. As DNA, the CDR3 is TGTGCCAGCAGTTTAGTGACAGGGGGTAACTATGGCTACACCTTC.

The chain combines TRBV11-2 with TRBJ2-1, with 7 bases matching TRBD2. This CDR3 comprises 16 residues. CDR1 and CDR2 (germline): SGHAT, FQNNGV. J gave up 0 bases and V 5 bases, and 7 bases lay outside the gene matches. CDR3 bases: TGTGCCAGCAGCCCACTGGGCGGGAGCTCCTACAATGAGCAGTTCTTC. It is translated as CASSPLGGSSYNEQFF.

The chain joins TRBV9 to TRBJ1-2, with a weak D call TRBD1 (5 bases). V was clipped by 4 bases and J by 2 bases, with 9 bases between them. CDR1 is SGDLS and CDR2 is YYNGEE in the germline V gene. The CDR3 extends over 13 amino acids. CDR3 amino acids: CASSPDRNYGYTF. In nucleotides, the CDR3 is TGTGCCAGCAGCCCTGACAGAAACTATGGCTACACCTTC.

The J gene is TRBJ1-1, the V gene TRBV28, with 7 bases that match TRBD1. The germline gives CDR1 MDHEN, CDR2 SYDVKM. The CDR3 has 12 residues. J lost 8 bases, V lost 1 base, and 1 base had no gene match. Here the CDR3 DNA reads TGTGCCAGCAGTTTATTGACAGGGGAAGCTTTCTTT. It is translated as CASSLLTGEAFF. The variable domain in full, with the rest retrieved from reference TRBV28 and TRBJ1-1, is DVKVTQSSRYLVKRTGEKVFLECVQDMDHENMFWYRQDPGLGLRLIYFSYDVKMKEKGDIPEGYSVSREKKERFSLILESASTNQTSMYLCASSLLTGEAFFGQGTRLTVV.

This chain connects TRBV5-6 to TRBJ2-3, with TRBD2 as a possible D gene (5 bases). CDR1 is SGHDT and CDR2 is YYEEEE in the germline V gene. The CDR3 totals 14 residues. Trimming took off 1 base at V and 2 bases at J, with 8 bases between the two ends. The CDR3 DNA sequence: TGTGCCAGCAGCTTGTTGGGAGTCACAGATACGCAGTATTTT. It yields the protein CASSLLGVTDTQYF.

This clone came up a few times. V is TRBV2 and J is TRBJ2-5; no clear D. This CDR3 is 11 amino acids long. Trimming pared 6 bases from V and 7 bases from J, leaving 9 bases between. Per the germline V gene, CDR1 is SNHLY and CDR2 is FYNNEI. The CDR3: CASRTRGTQYF. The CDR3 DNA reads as TGTGCCAGCAGGACCCGAGGGACCCAGTACTTC.

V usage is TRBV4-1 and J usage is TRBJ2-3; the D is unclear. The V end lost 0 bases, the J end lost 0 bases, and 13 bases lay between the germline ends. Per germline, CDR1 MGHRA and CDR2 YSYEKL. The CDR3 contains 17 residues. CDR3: CASSQDRTVSSTDTQYF. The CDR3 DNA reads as TGCGCCAGCAGCCAAGATCGTACTGTCTCTAGCACAGATACGCAGTATTTT.

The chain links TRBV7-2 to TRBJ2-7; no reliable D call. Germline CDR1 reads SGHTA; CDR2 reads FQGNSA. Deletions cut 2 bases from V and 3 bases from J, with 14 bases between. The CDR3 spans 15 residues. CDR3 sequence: CASSLLGGANYEQYF. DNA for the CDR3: TGTGCCAGCAGCTTACTCGGCGGAGCGAACTACGAGCAGTACTTC. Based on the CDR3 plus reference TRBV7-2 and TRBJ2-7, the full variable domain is GAGVSQSPSNKVTEKGKDVELRCDPISGHTALYWYRQSLGQGLEFLIYFQGNSAPDKSGLPSDRFSAERTGGSVSTLTIQRTQQEDSAVYLCASSLLGGANYEQYFGPGTRLTVT.

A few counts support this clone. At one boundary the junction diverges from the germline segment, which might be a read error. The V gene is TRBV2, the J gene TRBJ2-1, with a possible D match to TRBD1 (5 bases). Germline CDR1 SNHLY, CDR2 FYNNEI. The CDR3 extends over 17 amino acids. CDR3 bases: TGTGCCAGCAGCGAAGACACAGGTTTACCCTCCTACAATGAGCAGTTCTTC. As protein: CASSEDTGLPSYNEQFF.

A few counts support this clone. CDR3 loop: CASSQVYLGVYEQYF. The CDR3 DNA follows: TGCGCCAGCAGCCAAGTATATCTAGGGGTCTACGAGCAGTACTTC. This chain uses TRBV4-3 with TRBJ2-7, with D maybe TRBD1 (5 bases). The CDR3 is made up of 15 amino acids. CDR1 and CDR2 from the germline V gene are LGHNA and YSLEER. The V end lost 1 base, the J end lost 3 bases, and 13 bases lay between the germline ends.

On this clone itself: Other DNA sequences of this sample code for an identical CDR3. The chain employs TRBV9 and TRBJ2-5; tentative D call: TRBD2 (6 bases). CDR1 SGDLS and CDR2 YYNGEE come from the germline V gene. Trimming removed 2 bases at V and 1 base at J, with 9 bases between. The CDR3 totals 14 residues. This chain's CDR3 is CASSVGGIQETQYF. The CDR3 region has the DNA TGTGCCAGCAGCGTGGGGGGAATCCAAGAGACCCAGTACTTC.

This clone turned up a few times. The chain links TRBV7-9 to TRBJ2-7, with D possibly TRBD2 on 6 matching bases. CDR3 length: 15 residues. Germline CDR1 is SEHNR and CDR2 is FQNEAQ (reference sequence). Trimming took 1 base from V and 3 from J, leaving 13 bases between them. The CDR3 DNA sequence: TGTGCCAGCAGCTTAGGGTCGGGACTTCACTACGAGCAGTACTTC. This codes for CASSLGSGLHYEQYF. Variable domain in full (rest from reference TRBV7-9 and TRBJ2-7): DTGVSQNPRHKITKRGQNVTFRCDPISEHNRLYWYRQTLGQGPEFLTYFQNEAQLEKSRLLSDRFSAERPKGSFSTLEIQRTEQGDSAMYLCASSLGSGLHYEQYFGPGTRLTVT.

The CDR3 spells CSVEDLGAGTGNTGELFF. The CDR3 DNA follows: TGCAGCGTTGAAGATCTAGGGGCCGGGACAGGTAACACCGGGGAGCTGTTTTTT. The J gene is TRBJ2-2, the V gene TRBV29-1; 8 nucleotides match TRBD1. V was pared by 0 bases and J by 2 bases, with 11 bases of the junction left unmatched. This CDR3 comprises 18 residues. The germline V gene has CDR1 SQVTM and CDR2 ANQGSEA.

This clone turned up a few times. The DNA for the CDR3 is TGTGCCTGGAGTGAGACAGGGGTTCTCTCTGGGGCCAACGTCCTGACTTTC. Its translation is CAWSETGVLSGANVLTF. V and J are TRBV30 and TRBJ2-6; TRBD1 aligns across 8 bases. In germline, CDR1 is GTSNPN, CDR2 SVGIG (reference sequence). V shed 1 base, J shed 0 bases, and the junction held 5 bases outside the gene matches. The CDR3 has 17 amino acids.

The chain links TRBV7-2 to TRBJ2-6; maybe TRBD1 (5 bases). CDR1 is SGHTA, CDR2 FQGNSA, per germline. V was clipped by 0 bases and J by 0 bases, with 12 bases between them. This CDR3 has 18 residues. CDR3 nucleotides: TGTGCCAGCAGCTTAGCCCAGGGCTTTCTCTCTGGGGCCAACGTCCTGACTTTC. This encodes CASSLAQGFLSGANVLTF.

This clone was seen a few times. The CDR3 nucleotides read TGTGCCAGCAGCCCACTAGCGGGAGCTACCTACGAGCAGTACTTC. This sequence encodes CASSPLAGATYEQYF. V and J are TRBV11-1 and TRBJ2-7, with 11 nucleotides matching TRBD2. The V and J ends lost 5 bases and 2 bases, in that order; junction bases with no gene match: 5. Germline CDR1 and CDR2: SGHAT and FQDESV (reference sequence). CDR3 size: 15 residues. Together with reference TRBV11-1 and TRBJ2-7, the CDR3 gives the full variable domain: EAEVAQSPRYKITEKSQAVAFWCDPISGHATLYWYRQILGQGPELLVQFQDESVVDDSQLPKDRFSAERLKGVDSTLKIQPAELGDSAMYLCASSPLAGATYEQYFGPGTRLTVT.

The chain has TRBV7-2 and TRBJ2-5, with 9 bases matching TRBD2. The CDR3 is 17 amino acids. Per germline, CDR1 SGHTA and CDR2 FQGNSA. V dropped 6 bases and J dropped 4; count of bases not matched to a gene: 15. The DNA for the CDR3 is TGTGCCAGCAGTCCGTTGTTAGCGGGAGTGCTAGGAGAGACCCAGTACTTC. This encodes CASSPLLAGVLGETQYF.

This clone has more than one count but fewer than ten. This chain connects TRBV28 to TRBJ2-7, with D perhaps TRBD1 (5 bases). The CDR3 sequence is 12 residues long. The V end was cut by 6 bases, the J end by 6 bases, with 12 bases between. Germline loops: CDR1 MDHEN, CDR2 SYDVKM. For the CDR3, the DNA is TGTGCCAGCAGCCCCAGACAGATCGAGCAGTACTTC. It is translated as CASSPRQIEQYF. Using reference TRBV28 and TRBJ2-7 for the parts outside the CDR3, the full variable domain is DVKVTQSSRYLVKRTGEKVFLECVQDMDHENMFWYRQDPGLGLRLIYFSYDVKMKEKGDIPEGYSVSREKKERFSLILESASTNQTSMYLCASSPRQIEQYFGPGTRLTVT.

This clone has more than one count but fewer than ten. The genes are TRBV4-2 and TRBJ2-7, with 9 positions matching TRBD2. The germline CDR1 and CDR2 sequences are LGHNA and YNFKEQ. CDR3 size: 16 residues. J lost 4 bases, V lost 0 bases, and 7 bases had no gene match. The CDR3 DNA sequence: TGTGCCAGCAGCCAAGAAGGTGGCGGGAGGGCATACGAGCAGTACTTC. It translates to CASSQEGGGRAYEQYF.